Below, 27 T cell receptor beta chains from the same sample are listed, as sequenced in a study of T-cell memory formation after mild COVID-19 (TCRdb year 2021). Receptor libraries were prepared by 5' RACE. Sequencing was carried out with an Illumina NovaSeq 6000. TCRdb ran its own pipeline on the public reads, namely fastp trimming at Q25 and MiXCR clone calling, and kept in-frame beta chains. Rows with a matching CDR3 protein are joined into one entry that keeps the most common DNA and genes. In all, the sample holds a few hundred thousand distinct CDR3 sequences, and around 25% of those were seen once. The top ten clonotypes cover 12% of the sample. The specimen sequenced was PBMCs or a T cell subset sorted from them (not recorded which). The receptors were sampled from an adult woman who had mild COVID-19 (a few samples of this study predate the infection). The sample titles of this study are shuffled in the database, so cell type and time point are left out; the donor was told from shared clones.

This chain links TRBV19 with TRBJ2-1, with 10 bases lining up with TRBD1. The CDR3 totals 15 residues. J was trimmed by 9 bases and V by 5 bases; bases with no gene match: 10. The germline CDR1 and CDR2 sequences are LNHDA and SQIVND (reference sequence). CDR3 loop: CASSPQGQGQVEQFF. The CDR3 nucleotides read TGTGCCAGTAGTCCTCAGGGACAGGGGCAGGTTGAGCAGTTCTTC.

Only a few counts were recorded for this clonotype. The J gene is TRBJ2-7, the V gene TRBV12-3 or TRBV12-4, with 13 bases lining up with TRBD2. This CDR3 has 18 amino acids. Trimming took 2 bases from V and 4 from J; bases not matched to a gene: 11. In DNA, the CDR3 is TGTGCCAGCAGTTTATCGTGGACTAGCGGGAGTTTCTCTTACGAGCAGTACTTC. This sequence encodes CASSLSWTSGSFSYEQYF.

This clonotype was counted ten times or more. The chain has TRBV20-1 and TRBJ2-7, with D unresolved. The length of the CDR3 is 14 residues. Germline V CDR1 and CDR2: DFQATT, SNEGSKA (reference sequence). Deletions cut 0 bases from V and 3 bases from J, with 12 bases between. CDR3 bases: TGCAGTGCTAGAGATACCAAAGAATACTACGAGCAGTACTTC. Protein product: CSARDTKEYYEQYF.

This clonotype was seen a handful of times. The chain uses TRBV15 and TRBJ2-5; D assignment may be TRBD1 or TRBD2 (5 bases each). The CDR3 length is 14 residues. With 5 bases removed from V and 1 base from J, the gap between germline ends came to 11 bases. The germline gives CDR1 LNHNV, CDR2 YYDKDF (reference sequence). The CDR3 reads CATSARDLQETQYF. CDR3 DNA sequence: TGTGCCACCAGCGCCCGGGACCTCCAAGAGACCCAGTACTTC.

This clonotype has only a few counts. The J gene is TRBJ1-1, the V gene TRBV7-3; D is unclear. The CDR3 has 14 residues. The V end lost 2 bases, the J end lost 4 bases, and 11 bases lay between the germline ends. Germline values: CDR1 SGHTA, CDR2 FQGTGA. DNA for the CDR3: TGTGCCAGCAGCTTATACACCGGGAGCACTGAAGCTTTCTTT. It yields the protein CASSLYTGSTEAFF.

V is TRBV5-6 and J is TRBJ1-1, with a weak D call TRBD1 (6 bases). The V gene's germline CDR1 is SGHDT and CDR2 YYEEEE. CDR3 length: 14 amino acids. V was clipped by 4 bases and J by 8 bases, with 18 bases between them. This CDR3 is CASSRTGSSPEAFF. Written as DNA, the CDR3 is TGTGCCAGCAGCCGCACAGGGTCCTCGCCCGAAGCTTTCTTT. Filled out from reference TRBV5-6 and TRBJ1-1, the complete variable domain reads DAGVTQSPTHLIKTRGQQVTLRCSPKSGHDTVSWYQQALGQGPQFIFQYYEEEERQRGNFPDRFSGHQFPNYSSELNVNALLLGDSALYLCASSRTGSSPEAFFGQGTRLTVV.

The gene calls are TRBV5-5 and TRBJ2-5; TRBD2 aligns across 15 bases. The ends lost 3 bases at V and 6 bases at J; junction bases unmatched: 9. There are 17 residues in the CDR3. Germline V lookup: CDR1 SGHKS, CDR2 YYEKEE (reference sequence). This chain's CDR3 is CASSSPGLAGGGQTQYF. In DNA form, the CDR3 reads TGTGCCAGCAGCTCTCCGGGACTAGCGGGGGGCGGGCAGACCCAGTACTTC.

The V gene is TRBV11-3, the J gene TRBJ1-5; D perhaps matches TRBD1 (5 bases). CDR1 and CDR2 (germline): SGHNT, YENEEA. The V end was cut by 6 bases, the J end by 0 bases, with 18 bases between. The CDR3 totals 17 residues. The CDR3 spells CASRVIKTAYSNQPQHF. The CDR3 DNA is TGTGCCAGCAGGGTAATTAAGACAGCTTATAGCAATCAGCCCCAGCATTTT.

The J gene is TRBJ1-1, the V gene TRBV7-9; D is perhaps TRBD1 (6 bases). The CDR3 contains 19 residues. Trimming took 5 bases from V and 1 from J, leaving 26 bases between them. The germline V gene has CDR1 SEHNR and CDR2 FQNEAQ (reference sequence). The CDR3 reads CASSNSVFIRGWGNTEAFF. CDR3 bases: TGTGCCAGCAGCAATTCCGTGTTCATCAGGGGATGGGGGAACACTGAAGCTTTCTTT.

This clonotype was seen a few times. The V call is TRBV19, the J call TRBJ2-3; D gene unclear. There are 15 residues in the CDR3. The V gene's germline CDR1 is LNHDA and CDR2 SQIVND (reference sequence). V lost 0 bases and J lost 2, with 9 bases in between. In DNA, the CDR3 is TGTGCCAGTAGTATAGATCCCCGGGCCACAGATACGCAGTATTTT. Translation: CASSIDPRATDTQYF.

V and J are TRBV5-1 and TRBJ2-7; 12 bases are shared with TRBD1. With V trimmed by 0 bases and J by 2 bases, 9 bases remained unmatched. Germline values: CDR1 SGHRS, CDR2 YFSETQ. This CDR3 comprises 18 residues. This chain's CDR3 is CASSLETGTGGPTYEQYF. CDR3 nucleotide sequence: TGCGCCAGCAGCTTGGAAACCGGGACAGGGGGCCCCACCTACGAGCAGTACTTC.

The V gene is TRBV10-3, the J gene TRBJ2-3; 8 bases match TRBD2. CDR3 length equals 15 residues. Unmatched junction bases numbered 7, after V lost 6 bases and J lost 2 bases. Germline assignment: CDR1 ENHRY and CDR2 SYGVKD. The CDR3 loop reads CAIRRGDYFTDTQYF. The DNA for the CDR3 is TGTGCCATCAGGCGGGGGGACTACTTCACAGATACGCAGTATTTT.

This clonotype was counted a few times. The rearrangement joins TRBV5-1 to TRBJ2-3, with D perhaps matching TRBD1 (5 bases). The CDR3 has 15 residues. The germline gives CDR1 SGHRS, CDR2 YFSETQ. Deletions cut 5 bases from V and 0 bases from J, with 13 bases between. The CDR3 reads CASSFQGPSTDTQYF. Here the CDR3 DNA reads TGCGCCAGCAGTTTCCAGGGCCCTAGCACAGATACGCAGTATTTT.

This clonotype was recorded once. The rearrangement uses TRBV19 and TRBJ2-1; 7 bases align to TRBD2. The V gene's germline CDR1 is LNHDA and CDR2 SQIVND (reference sequence). After removal of 4 bases from V and 6 bases from J, the junction contained 9 bases not matched to a gene. This CDR3 is 15 amino acids long. The CDR3 is CASSTSWGGINEQFF. CDR3 sequence (DNA): TGTGCCAGTAGTACGAGCTGGGGGGGTATCAATGAGCAGTTCTTC.

This rearrangement joins TRBV29-1 to TRBJ2-7, with no clear D. Trimming took 4 bases from V and 3 from J, leaving 10 bases between them. Germline CDR1 reads SQVTM; CDR2 reads ANQGSEA. The CDR3 length is 12 residues. CDR3 sequence (DNA): TGCAGCGTTGCGCAGGTCTTCTACGAGCAGTACTTC. This gives the protein CSVAQVFYEQYF.

The CDR3 sequence is CASSLVGEPNYGYTF. For the CDR3, the DNA is TGCGCCAGCAGCTTGGTCGGGGAACCTAACTATGGCTACACCTTC. The chain combines TRBV5-1 with TRBJ1-2; D unclear. CDR1 and CDR2 (germline): SGHRS, YFSETQ. The CDR3 loop spans 15 amino acids. The V end lost 0 bases, the J end lost 0 bases, and 9 bases lay between the germline ends.

The genes are TRBV20-1 and TRBJ1-5; 9 nucleotides agree with TRBD1. This CDR3 is built from 14 residues. Germline V gene lookup returns CDR1 DFQATT and CDR2 SNEGSKA (reference sequence). Germline trimming cut 6 bases from V and 6 bases from J; bases unmatched to any gene: 9. CDR3 sequence reads: CSAPVTGGSQPQHF. CDR3 DNA: TGCAGTGCCCCGGTTACAGGGGGCAGTCAGCCCCAGCATTTT.

This clonotype was found once. The genes are TRBV29-1 and TRBJ2-7; 8 bases are a match to TRBD1. Trimming cost V 2 bases and J 7 bases; bases outside gene matches: 4. Germline CDR1 SQVTM, CDR2 ANQGSEA. The CDR3 spans 12 residues. Here the CDR3 reads CSVEQGAWEQYF. In nucleotides, the CDR3 is TGCAGCGTTGAACAGGGGGCTTGGGAGCAGTACTTC.

V is TRBV12-3 or TRBV12-4 and J is TRBJ2-1, with 12 bases matching TRBD1. After removal of 11 bases from V and 9 bases from J, the junction contained 8 bases not matched to a gene. This CDR3 spans 13 amino acids. In DNA form, the CDR3 reads TGTGCCTGGTCCGGGACAGGGGGCGGTGAGCAGTTCTTC. Translated, it gives CAWSGTGGGEQFF.

V usage is TRBV9 and J usage is TRBJ1-1, with D unclear. The CDR3 has 14 amino acids. Trimming pared 2 bases from V and 11 bases from J, leaving 19 bases between. Germline V gives CDR1 SGDLS, CDR2 YYNGEE. CDR3 in DNA: TGTGCCAGCAGCGTCGACCCCTCAGCTCGGATGGCTTTCTTT. Translation: CASSVDPSARMAFF. The whole variable domain, remainder taken from reference TRBV9 and TRBJ1-1, is DSGVTQTPKHLITATGQRVTLRCSPRSGDLSVYWYQQSLDQGLQFLIQYYNGEERAKGNILERFSAQQFPDLHSELNLSSLELGDSALYFCASSVDPSARMAFFGQGTRLTVV.

This clonotype has only a few counts. The J gene is TRBJ2-3, the V gene TRBV7-2, with 11 bases fitting TRBD2. The CDR3 extends over 18 amino acids. The germline V gene encodes CDR1 SGHTA and CDR2 FQGNSA. The V and J ends lost 5 bases and 1 base, in that order; junction bases with no gene match: 11. The CDR3 reads CASSQRFGTSGRTDTQYF. As DNA, the CDR3 is TGTGCCAGCAGCCAACGTTTCGGGACTAGCGGTCGCACAGATACGCAGTATTTT.

This chain connects TRBV14 to TRBJ2-1; 7 bases agree with TRBD2. The CDR3 runs 16 residues. V lost 0 bases and J lost 5; bases outside the gene matches: 7. Germline V gives CDR1 SGHDN, CDR2 FVKESK. In nucleotides, the CDR3 is TGTGCCAGCAGCCAAGACATGAGCGGGACGAACAATGAGCAGTTCTTC. Its protein product is CASSQDMSGTNNEQFF.

The chain has TRBV27 and TRBJ2-1; D may correspond to TRBD1 or TRBD2 (5 bases each). CDR3 length: 14 residues. The germline V gene encodes CDR1 MNHEY and CDR2 SMNVEV (reference sequence). V lost 8 bases and J 10 bases, leaving 21 bases between the germline ends. The CDR3 sequence is CASSVGASRLEQFF. The CDR3 nucleotides are TGTGCCAGCTCAGTCGGGGCCTCCCGCTTGGAGCAGTTCTTC.

The gene calls are TRBV24-1 and TRBJ1-1; no reliable D call. The CDR3 extends over 13 amino acids. The ends were cut back, 4 bases at V and 4 bases at J, with 9 bases in the middle. The germline V gene has CDR1 KGHDR and CDR2 SFDVKD. This chain's CDR3 is CATSDGVSTEAFF. The CDR3 DNA reads as TGTGCCACCAGTGACGGCGTGAGCACTGAAGCTTTCTTT.

The sample holds a few counts of this clonotype. CDR3 protein: CASSLAENEQFF. DNA of the CDR3: TGCGCCAGCAGCTTGGCAGAAAATGAGCAGTTCTTC. V usage is TRBV5-1 and J usage is TRBJ2-1, with D unresolved. Germline V lookup: CDR1 SGHRS, CDR2 YFSETQ. The CDR3 covers 12 residues. V lost 0 bases and J lost 7, with 5 bases in between.

This clonotype came up a few times. This rearrangement joins TRBV6-4 to TRBJ2-2, with D tentatively TRBD1 (5 bases). V was pared by 6 bases and J by 5 bases, with 13 bases between. The CDR3 has 14 amino acids. Per germline, CDR1 MRHNA and CDR2 SNTAGT. The CDR3, as DNA: TGTGCCAGCAGAGACAGCCTTAGGACCGGGGAGCTGTTTTTT. It translates to CASRDSLRTGELFF.

This clonotype was observed a few times. The chain employs TRBV4-2 and TRBJ2-7, with TRBD2 identical over 9 bases. Trimming at V came to 3 bases and at J to 6 bases, leaving 12 bases not matched to a gene. The CDR3 covers 16 residues. Germline V gives CDR1 LGHNA, CDR2 YNFKEQ. CDR3: CASSHPGGTSRPEQYF. CDR3 sequence (DNA): TGTGCCAGCAGCCATCCCGGGGGGACTAGCAGGCCCGAGCAGTACTTC.